This passage covers 14 T cell receptor beta chains from one sample sequenced in a study of shared clonotypes between healthy human individuals. TCRdb keeps only in-frame clones here, not all; method: immunoSEQ multiplex PCR. The sample lists roughly 2,500,000 clones, under 95% occurring once. The sequencing input was naive CD4+ T cells from PBMCs. The subset is: CD45RA+ positively selected. Every receptor here comes from a man younger than 35 in good health. Some clones in this sample may be carry-over from other donors' samples.

The chain couples TRBV9 to TRBJ2-5; D is undetermined. Trimming pared 4 bases from V and 1 base from J, leaving 8 bases between. CDR1 and CDR2 (germline): SGDLS, YYNGEE. This CDR3 has 13 amino acids. Written as DNA, the CDR3 is TGTGCCAGCAGCCGACACCCCCAAGAGACCCAGTACTTC. Translated: CASSRHPQETQYF. Full variable domain (remainder filled in from reference TRBV9 and TRBJ2-5): DSGVTQTPKHLITATGQRVTLRCSPRSGDLSVYWYQQSLDQGLQFLIQYYNGEERAKGNILERFSAQQFPDLHSELNLSSLELGDSALYFCASSRHPQETQYFGPGTRLLVL.

V gene TRBV4-2 combines with J gene TRBJ2-1; the match to TRBD1 covers 12 bases. CDR3 length equals 14 residues. The ends lost 3 bases at V and 10 bases at J; junction bases unmatched: 4. Germline-derived CDR1 and CDR2 are LGHNA and YNFKEQ. The CDR3 DNA sequence: TGTGCCAGCAGCCAGGGGGGGACAGGGGGCGAGCAGTTCTTC. Protein: CASSQGGTGGEQFF.

The chain uses TRBV5-1 and TRBJ2-2; D gene unclear. Germline V CDR1 and CDR2: SGHRS, YFSETQ. Trimming removed 4 bases from V and 4 bases from J, with 14 bases in between. The CDR3 has 15 residues. The CDR3 reads CASSPDRPGTGELFF. In DNA form, the CDR3 reads TGCGCCAGCAGCCCCGACCGCCCTGGCACCGGGGAGCTGTTTTTT.

V gene TRBV2 combines with J gene TRBJ2-5; no reliable D call. V was shortened by 5 bases and J by 5 bases, with 9 bases between the two germline ends. The CDR3 is made up of 12 amino acids. The germline CDR1 and CDR2 sequences are SNHLY and FYNNEI. The CDR3 nucleotides are TGTGCCAGCAGTCTTCTGCTGGAGACCCAGTACTTC. Translated, it gives CASSLLLETQYF.

This rearrangement joins TRBV6-5 to TRBJ2-5; unclear D gene. The germline gives CDR1 MNHEY, CDR2 SVGAGI. V was shortened by 6 bases and J by 5 bases, with 16 bases between the two germline ends. The CDR3 has 14 amino acids. Here the CDR3 DNA reads TGTGCCAGCAGCCCCGGGTGGCGGCGGGAGACCCAGTACTTC. This translates into CASSPGWRRETQYF.

The chain uses TRBV6-7 and TRBJ2-3, with a tentative D call TRBD2 (6 bases). TRBV6-7 is an ORF, with its function uncertain. The V end was cut by 8 bases, the J end by 15 bases, with 21 bases between. There are 12 residues in the CDR3. CDR3 DNA: TGTGCCAGCGGGGGGAATGGGCCGGTTAAATATTTT. This sequence encodes CASGGNGPVKYF.

The V gene is TRBV27, the J gene TRBJ1-1; tentatively, D is TRBD1 (5 bases). Trimming took 6 bases from V and 1 from J, leaving 15 bases between them. The CDR3 contains 15 residues. CDR1 is MNHEY and CDR2 is SMNVEV in the germline V gene (reference sequence). CDR3 loop: CASSRRGVKNTEAFF. The CDR3 region has the DNA TGTGCCAGCAGCCGGCGGGGGGTGAAGAACACTGAAGCTTTCTTT.

This chain uses TRBV19 with TRBJ2-7; a weak D match, TRBD1 (6 bases). V was cut by 6 bases and J by 2 bases, with 20 bases left in between. This CDR3 is built from 16 residues. Germline CDR1 reads LNHDA; CDR2 reads SQIVND (reference sequence). Written as DNA, the CDR3 is TGTGCCAGTAGCCATAGGGGCACAGGGTTCGCCTACGAGCAGTACTTC. Its translation: CASSHRGTGFAYEQYF.

This CDR3 is CASPGTGSSYNEQFF. CDR3 bases: TGTGCCAGCCCCGGGACTGGGAGCTCCTACAATGAGCAGTTCTTC. The gene calls are TRBV6-1 and TRBJ2-1; D is possibly TRBD2 (6 bases). There are 15 residues in the CDR3. Per the germline V gene, CDR1 is MNHNS and CDR2 is SASEGT. Trimming removed 8 bases from V and 0 bases from J, with 14 bases in between.

The chain is built from TRBV5-1 and TRBJ2-1; 12 nucleotides align to TRBD2. This CDR3 is 17 amino acids long. The germline V gene encodes CDR1 SGHRS and CDR2 YFSETQ. Germline trimming cut 4 bases from V and 2 bases from J; bases unmatched to any gene: 7. The CDR3 protein is CASSPTTSGGAYNEQFF. The DNA of the CDR3 is TGCGCCAGCAGCCCGACGACTAGCGGGGGCGCCTACAATGAGCAGTTCTTC.

This sequence joins TRBV6-5 and TRBJ2-7; TRBD1 agrees at 10 bases. Germline CDR1 and CDR2: MNHEY and SVGAGI. Trimming took 2 bases from V and 4 from J; bases not matched to a gene: 5. The CDR3 has 15 amino acids. In DNA, the CDR3 is TGTGCCAGCAGTTACCTCAGGGACAGGGGATACGAGCAGTACTTC. The encoded protein is CASSYLRDRGYEQYF.

J is TRBJ1-2 and V is TRBV4-2; a weak D match, TRBD1 (6 bases). This CDR3 comprises 15 residues. Germline lookup yields CDR1 LGHNA and CDR2 YNFKEQ. V was cut by 0 bases and J by 4 bases, with 12 bases left in between. For the CDR3, the DNA is TGTGCCAGCAGCCAAGAGAACAGGGTAGGCTATGGCTACACCTTC. Protein sequence: CASSQENRVGYGYTF.

The J gene is TRBJ1-2, the V gene TRBV5-1; D may be TRBD1 (5 bases). The CDR3 is 13 amino acids. V lost 5 bases and J 6 bases, leaving 14 bases between the germline ends. Germline V lookup: CDR1 SGHRS, CDR2 YFSETQ. CDR3: CASSPVGADGYTF. The DNA of the CDR3 is TGCGCCAGCAGTCCCGTCGGGGCGGATGGCTACACCTTC.

This rearrangement joins TRBV7-9 to TRBJ1-2; tentatively, D is TRBD1 (5 bases). Trimming removed 4 bases from V and 3 bases from J, with 9 bases in between. The CDR3 runs 13 residues. Per germline, CDR1 SEHNR and CDR2 FQNEAQ (reference sequence). The CDR3: CASSSTGDYGYTF. CDR3 DNA sequence: TGTGCCAGCAGCTCAACGGGGGACTATGGCTACACCTTC.